Listed below are T cell receptor beta chains from one sample, sequenced in a study of T cell responses to AZD1222 COVID-19 vaccine. The repertoire was sequenced with immunoSEQ multiplex PCR; TCRdb's copy has only in-frame clones and lacks some. This table holds 95,000 or so clones, 70% to 90% found once. The sample in question was peripheral blood, obtained on day 0 of AZD1222 vaccination. Receptors originate from an adult in good health. The CDR3 runs from the conserved cysteine through the conserved F or W. Fields, in order: J gene, D gene, clone size, CDR3 length, V gene, CDR3 protein, CDR3 DNA. A D gene is named only where the DNA matches it firmly. Clone size, where shown, is once, few, many, or a class for clones that have expanded.

j_call: TRBJ1-1
d_call: TRBD1
clone_size: .
cdr3_length: 13
v_call: TRBV6-2/TRBV6-3
cdr3_aa: CASSHDRVGWAFF
cdr3_nt: TGTGCCAGCAGTCACGACAGGGTTGGTTGGGCTTTCTTT

j_call: TRBJ2-3
d_call: .
clone_size: .
cdr3_length: 14
v_call: TRBV6-1
cdr3_aa: CASSYPTSTDTQYF
cdr3_nt: TGTGCCAGCAGTTATCCGACTAGCACAGATACGCAGTATTTT

j_call: TRBJ1-3
d_call: .
clone_size: .
cdr3_length: 17
v_call: TRBV5-8
cdr3_aa: CASSLAYGEISGNTIYF
cdr3_nt: TGTGCCAGCAGCTTGGCGTATGGGGAAATCTCTGGAAACACCATATATTTT

j_call: TRBJ1-2
d_call: .
clone_size: .
cdr3_length: 13
v_call: TRBV5-1
cdr3_aa: CASCLDGNYGYTF
cdr3_nt: TGCGCCTCGTGCCTAGACGGAAACTATGGCTACACCTTC

j_call: TRBJ1-3
d_call: .
clone_size: .
cdr3_length: 15
v_call: TRBV6-1
cdr3_aa: CASSEVAISGNTIYF
cdr3_nt: TGTGCCAGCAGTGAAGTGGCGATCTCTGGAAACACCATATATTTT

j_call: TRBJ2-7
d_call: .
clone_size: .
cdr3_length: 13
v_call: TRBV29-1
cdr3_aa: CSILGARNYEQYF
cdr3_nt: TGCAGCATCCTGGGGGCGCGAAACTACGAGCAGTACTTC

j_call: TRBJ1-1
d_call: .
clone_size: few
cdr3_length: 14
v_call: TRBV4-1
cdr3_aa: CASSQGRFNTEAFF
cdr3_nt: TGCGCCAGCAGCCAAGGGCGGTTCAACACTGAAGCTTTCTTT

j_call: TRBJ2-5
d_call: TRBD2
clone_size: .
cdr3_length: 15
v_call: TRBV5-1
cdr3_aa: CASSSLDGGGETQYF
cdr3_nt: TGCGCCAGCAGCTCCTTGGATGGCGGGGGAGAGACCCAGTACTTC

j_call: TRBJ1-4
d_call: .
clone_size: .
cdr3_length: 15
v_call: TRBV6-1
cdr3_aa: CASSEERTTNEKLFF
cdr3_nt: TGTGCCAGCAGTGAAGAACGGACAACTAATGAAAAACTGTTTTTT

j_call: TRBJ1-2
d_call: .
clone_size: .
cdr3_length: 13
v_call: TRBV18
cdr3_aa: CASSLDQSSGYTF
cdr3_nt: TGTGCCAGCTCACTAGATCAGTCGTCTGGCTACACCTTC

j_call: TRBJ1-1
d_call: .
clone_size: .
cdr3_length: 16
v_call: TRBV3-1/TRBV3-2
cdr3_aa: CASSQDLRAVNTEAFF
cdr3_nt: TGTGCCAGCAGCCAAGACCTGAGGGCGGTGAACACTGAAGCTTTCTTT

j_call: TRBJ2-1
d_call: TRBD2
clone_size: .
cdr3_length: 14
v_call: TRBV2
cdr3_aa: CASTGTSGGNEQFF
cdr3_nt: TGTGCCAGCACTGGGACTAGCGGGGGGAATGAGCAGTTCTTC

j_call: TRBJ2-7
d_call: TRBD1
clone_size: few
cdr3_length: 18
v_call: TRBV7-2
cdr3_aa: CASSGDRRRVSGNYEQYF
cdr3_nt: TGTGCCAGCAGTGGGGACAGAAGAAGGGTGTCAGGAAATTACGAGCAGTACTTC

j_call: TRBJ1-1
d_call: .
clone_size: .
cdr3_length: 13
v_call: TRBV2
cdr3_aa: CASSRGRDTEAFF
cdr3_nt: TGTGCCAGCAGCCGGGGCCGGGATACTGAAGCTTTCTTT

j_call: TRBJ2-3
d_call: TRBD2
clone_size: .
cdr3_length: 15
v_call: TRBV4-1
cdr3_aa: CASNVERGSPDTQYF
cdr3_nt: TGCGCCAGCAACGTAGAGCGGGGGTCTCCAGATACGCAGTATTTT

j_call: TRBJ2-7
d_call: TRBD1
clone_size: few
cdr3_length: 15
v_call: TRBV5-3
cdr3_aa: CARSLGQGFTYEQYF
cdr3_nt: TGTGCCAGAAGCTTGGGACAGGGGTTCACCTACGAGCAGTACTTC

j_call: TRBJ1-5
d_call: .
clone_size: .
cdr3_length: 15
v_call: TRBV9
cdr3_aa: CASSPGGGGNQPQHF
cdr3_nt: TGTGCCAGCAGCCCCGGAGGGGGTGGGAATCAGCCCCAGCATTTT

j_call: TRBJ2-4
d_call: .
clone_size: .
cdr3_length: 18
v_call: TRBV9
cdr3_aa: CASSVGHRPTGAKNIQYF
cdr3_nt: TGTGCCAGCAGCGTAGGTCACAGGCCAACGGGGGCCAAAAACATTCAGTACTTC

j_call: TRBJ2-1
d_call: TRBD2
clone_size: .
cdr3_length: 16
v_call: TRBV5-1
cdr3_aa: CASSSDGLAGYNEQFF
cdr3_nt: TGCGCCAGCAGCTCCGACGGACTAGCGGGGTACAATGAGCAGTTCTTC

j_call: TRBJ2-3
d_call: .
clone_size: once
cdr3_length: 15
v_call: TRBV11-3
cdr3_aa: CTSSPTGLATDTQYF
cdr3_nt: TGTACCAGCAGCCCGACTGGACTGGCAACAGATACGCAGTATTTT

j_call: TRBJ2-1
d_call: .
clone_size: .
cdr3_length: 15
v_call: TRBV10-3
cdr3_aa: CAISEMAGSYNEQFF
cdr3_nt: TGTGCCATCAGTGAGATGGCGGGCTCCTACAATGAGCAGTTCTTC

j_call: TRBJ1-1
d_call: .
clone_size: .
cdr3_length: 13
v_call: TRBV10-2
cdr3_aa: CAGSSGQNTEAFF
cdr3_nt: TGCGCCGGGAGTTCAGGACAGAACACTGAAGCTTTCTTT

j_call: TRBJ2-3
d_call: .
clone_size: once
cdr3_length: 16
v_call: TRBV27
cdr3_aa: CASSLSAGLFTDTQYF
cdr3_nt: TGTGCCAGCAGTTTATCTGCGGGACTGTTCACAGATACGCAGTATTTT

j_call: TRBJ1-1
d_call: .
clone_size: .
cdr3_length: 13
v_call: TRBV7-3
cdr3_aa: CASSLSRNTEAFF
cdr3_nt: TGTGCCAGCAGCTTAAGCAGGAACACTGAAGCTTTCTTT

j_call: TRBJ2-7
d_call: TRBD2
clone_size: .
cdr3_length: 18
v_call: TRBV7-8
cdr3_aa: CASSPDRLAGYTTYEQYF
cdr3_nt: TGTGCCAGCAGCCCCGATCGGCTAGCGGGCTACACTACCTACGAGCAGTACTTC

j_call: TRBJ1-6
d_call: .
clone_size: .
cdr3_length: 14
v_call: TRBV28
cdr3_aa: CASRETRNNSPLHF
cdr3_nt: TGTGCCAGCAGAGAGACAAGGAATAATTCACCCCTCCACTTT

j_call: TRBJ1-1
d_call: .
clone_size: .
cdr3_length: 14
v_call: TRBV10-3
cdr3_aa: CAISPLWVNTEAFF
cdr3_nt: TGTGCCATCAGTCCGCTTTGGGTTAACACTGAAGCTTTCTTT

j_call: TRBJ1-1
d_call: .
clone_size: .
cdr3_length: 14
v_call: TRBV5-4
cdr3_aa: CASSLRVTNTEAFF
cdr3_nt: TGTGCCAGCAGCTTGAGGGTTACGAACACTGAAGCTTTCTTT

j_call: TRBJ2-3
d_call: TRBD1
clone_size: .
cdr3_length: 14
v_call: TRBV7-2
cdr3_aa: CASSITGAVDTQYF
cdr3_nt: TGTGCCAGCAGCATCACAGGGGCGGTAGATACGCAGTATTTT

j_call: TRBJ2-3
d_call: .
clone_size: .
cdr3_length: 14
v_call: TRBV6-5
cdr3_aa: CASSRRLGIDTQYF
cdr3_nt: TGTGCCAGCAGCCGGCGCCTTGGGATAGATACGCAGTATTTT

j_call: TRBJ1-2
d_call: .
clone_size: .
cdr3_length: 13
v_call: TRBV19
cdr3_aa: CASRRHVDYGYTF
cdr3_nt: TGTGCCAGTAGAAGACATGTAGACTATGGCTACACCTTC

j_call: TRBJ2-1
d_call: .
clone_size: .
cdr3_length: 16
v_call: TRBV5-4
cdr3_aa: CASSLARGSSYNEQFF
cdr3_nt: TGTGCCAGCAGCTTGGCCCGAGGGAGCTCCTACAATGAGCAGTTCTTC

j_call: TRBJ1-6
d_call: .
clone_size: .
cdr3_length: 13
v_call: TRBV6-4
cdr3_aa: CASQRDYNSPLHF
cdr3_nt: TGTGCCTCCCAGAGGGACTATAATTCACCCCTCCACTTT

j_call: TRBJ2-7
d_call: .
clone_size: .
cdr3_length: 14
v_call: TRBV15
cdr3_aa: CATSRELPIDEQYF
cdr3_nt: TGTGCCACCAGCAGAGAGCTACCCATAGACGAGCAGTACTTC

j_call: TRBJ2-5
d_call: .
clone_size: .
cdr3_length: 14
v_call: TRBV18
cdr3_aa: CASSPLGGQETQYF
cdr3_nt: TGTGCCAGCTCACCTCTGGGCGGCCAAGAGACCCAGTACTTC

j_call: TRBJ1-5
d_call: .
clone_size: .
cdr3_length: 13
v_call: TRBV6-1
cdr3_aa: CASSEVWDQPQHF
cdr3_nt: TGTGCCAGCAGTGAAGTTTGGGATCAGCCCCAGCATTTT

j_call: TRBJ2-7
d_call: .
clone_size: .
cdr3_length: 14
v_call: TRBV4-1
cdr3_aa: CASSQDRRPGEQYF
cdr3_nt: TGCGCCAGCAGCCAAGACCGGAGGCCTGGGGAGCAGTACTTC

j_call: TRBJ2-3
d_call: .
clone_size: .
cdr3_length: 16
v_call: TRBV3-1/TRBV3-2
cdr3_aa: CASSDNRAPTADTQYF
cdr3_nt: TGTGCCAGCAGCGATAACCGGGCCCCGACTGCAGATACGCAGTATTTT

j_call: TRBJ1-1
d_call: TRBD1
clone_size: .
cdr3_length: 14
v_call: TRBV6-5
cdr3_aa: CASSYDRGLAEAFF
cdr3_nt: TGTGCCAGCAGTTACGACAGGGGGCTGGCTGAAGCTTTCTTT

j_call: TRBJ1-1
d_call: .
clone_size: once
cdr3_length: 15
v_call: TRBV11-3
cdr3_aa: CASTPRGGRNTEAFF
cdr3_nt: TGTGCCAGCACCCCCCGCGGGGGACGTAACACTGAAGCTTTCTTT

j_call: TRBJ1-2
d_call: .
clone_size: .
cdr3_length: 15
v_call: TRBV5-6
cdr3_aa: CASSLGQPPNYGYTF
cdr3_nt: TGTGCCAGCAGCTTGGGACAGCCTCCCAACTATGGCTACACCTTC

j_call: TRBJ1-3
d_call: TRBD1
clone_size: .
cdr3_length: 15
v_call: TRBV5-1
cdr3_aa: CASSFEAGGGNTIYF
cdr3_nt: TGCGCCAGCAGCTTCGAGGCAGGGGGTGGAAACACCATATATTTT

j_call: TRBJ2-6
d_call: .
clone_size: .
cdr3_length: 16
v_call: TRBV19
cdr3_aa: CASSMRAPTGANVLTF
cdr3_nt: TGTGCCAGTAGTATGCGGGCTCCCACTGGGGCCAACGTCCTGACTTTC

j_call: TRBJ2-1
d_call: TRBD1
clone_size: .
cdr3_length: 15
v_call: TRBV11-1
cdr3_aa: CASSLGQGQYNEQFF
cdr3_nt: TGTGCCAGCAGCTTAGGACAGGGGCAATACAATGAGCAGTTCTTC

j_call: TRBJ1-1
d_call: TRBD1
clone_size: .
cdr3_length: 14
v_call: TRBV6-5
cdr3_aa: CASRRTGENTEAFF
cdr3_nt: TGTGCCAGCAGGCGAACAGGGGAGAACACTGAAGCTTTCTTT

j_call: TRBJ1-6
d_call: .
clone_size: .
cdr3_length: 14
v_call: TRBV9
cdr3_aa: CASSSRDTNSPLHF
cdr3_nt: TGTGCCAGCAGCTCCCGGGACACGAATTCACCCCTCCACTTT

j_call: TRBJ1-6
d_call: .
clone_size: .
cdr3_length: 14
v_call: TRBV6-5
cdr3_aa: CASYQSPGDSPLHF
cdr3_nt: TGTGCCAGTTACCAAAGCCCAGGGGATTCACCCCTCCACTTT

j_call: TRBJ1-2
d_call: TRBD1
clone_size: .
cdr3_length: 14
v_call: TRBV2
cdr3_aa: CASTPPGTDYGYTF
cdr3_nt: TGTGCCAGCACTCCCCCCGGGACAGATTATGGCTACACCTTC

j_call: TRBJ2-1
d_call: TRBD2
clone_size: once
cdr3_length: 15
v_call: TRBV7-2
cdr3_aa: CASSPTSGGDNEQFF
cdr3_nt: TGTGCCAGCAGTCCGACTAGCGGGGGGGACAATGAGCAGTTCTTC

j_call: TRBJ1-5
d_call: TRBD1
clone_size: .
cdr3_length: 14
v_call: TRBV19
cdr3_aa: CASIRTGSNQPQHF
cdr3_nt: TGTGCCAGTATCCGGACAGGTAGCAATCAGCCCCAGCATTTT

j_call: TRBJ1-4
d_call: .
clone_size: .
cdr3_length: 15
v_call: TRBV18
cdr3_aa: CASSPGLTPNEKLFF
cdr3_nt: TGTGCCAGCTCACCCGGACTTACTCCTAATGAAAAACTGTTTTTT

j_call: TRBJ2-1
d_call: .
clone_size: .
cdr3_length: 14
v_call: TRBV7-6
cdr3_aa: CASSLTSGGGEQFF
cdr3_nt: TGTGCCAGCAGCTTAACTAGCGGAGGGGGCGAGCAGTTCTTC

j_call: TRBJ1-2
d_call: TRBD1
clone_size: .
cdr3_length: 13
v_call: TRBV11-1
cdr3_aa: CASSLGQGFGYTF
cdr3_nt: TGTGCCAGCAGCTTGGGACAGGGGTTTGGCTACACCTTC

j_call: TRBJ2-3
d_call: .
clone_size: .
cdr3_length: 16
v_call: TRBV7-6
cdr3_aa: CASSLGLGGGTDTQYF
cdr3_nt: TGTGCCAGCAGCTTAGGTCTAGGCGGTGGCACAGATACGCAGTATTTT

j_call: TRBJ2-1
d_call: .
clone_size: few
cdr3_length: 13
v_call: TRBV7-9
cdr3_aa: CASGQWEGDEQFF
cdr3_nt: TGTGCCAGCGGGCAGTGGGAGGGGGATGAGCAGTTCTTC

j_call: TRBJ1-2
d_call: .
clone_size: .
cdr3_length: 15
v_call: TRBV4-3
cdr3_aa: CASSQGGWGANGYTF
cdr3_nt: TGCGCCAGCAGCCAAGGAGGGTGGGGGGCGAATGGCTACACCTTC

j_call: TRBJ1-2
d_call: .
clone_size: .
cdr3_length: 13
v_call: TRBV29-1
cdr3_aa: CSGESSTGYGYTF
cdr3_nt: TGCAGCGGTGAGTCTTCGACGGGCTATGGCTACACCTTC

j_call: TRBJ1-2
d_call: .
clone_size: .
cdr3_length: 13
v_call: TRBV9
cdr3_aa: CASSLSHRDGYTF
cdr3_nt: TGTGCCAGCAGTCTCAGCCACAGGGACGGCTACACCTTC

j_call: TRBJ2-1
d_call: .
clone_size: .
cdr3_length: 16
v_call: TRBV4-3
cdr3_aa: CASSQDNWSSYNEQFF
cdr3_nt: TGCGCCAGCAGCCAAGATAACTGGAGCTCCTACAATGAGCAGTTCTTC

j_call: TRBJ2-1
d_call: .
clone_size: .
cdr3_length: 16
v_call: TRBV18
cdr3_aa: CASSPGQGLSYNEQFF
cdr3_nt: TGTGCCAGCTCACCAGGGCAGGGGTTATCCTACAATGAGCAGTTCTTC